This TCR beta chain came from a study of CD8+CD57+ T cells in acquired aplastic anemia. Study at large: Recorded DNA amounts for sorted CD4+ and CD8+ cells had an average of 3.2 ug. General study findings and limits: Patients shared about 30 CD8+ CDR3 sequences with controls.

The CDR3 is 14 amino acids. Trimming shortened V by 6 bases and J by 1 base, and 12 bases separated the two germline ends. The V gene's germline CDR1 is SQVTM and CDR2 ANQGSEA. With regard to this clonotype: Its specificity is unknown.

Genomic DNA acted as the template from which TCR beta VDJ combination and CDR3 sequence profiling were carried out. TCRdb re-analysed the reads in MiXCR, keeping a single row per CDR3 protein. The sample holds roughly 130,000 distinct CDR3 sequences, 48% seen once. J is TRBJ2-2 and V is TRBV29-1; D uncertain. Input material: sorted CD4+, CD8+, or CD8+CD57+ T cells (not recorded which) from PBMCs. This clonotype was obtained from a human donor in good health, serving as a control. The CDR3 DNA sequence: TGCAGCGTCGCACACGCCGGGAACACCGGGGAGCTGTTTTTT. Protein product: CSVAHAGNTGELFF.